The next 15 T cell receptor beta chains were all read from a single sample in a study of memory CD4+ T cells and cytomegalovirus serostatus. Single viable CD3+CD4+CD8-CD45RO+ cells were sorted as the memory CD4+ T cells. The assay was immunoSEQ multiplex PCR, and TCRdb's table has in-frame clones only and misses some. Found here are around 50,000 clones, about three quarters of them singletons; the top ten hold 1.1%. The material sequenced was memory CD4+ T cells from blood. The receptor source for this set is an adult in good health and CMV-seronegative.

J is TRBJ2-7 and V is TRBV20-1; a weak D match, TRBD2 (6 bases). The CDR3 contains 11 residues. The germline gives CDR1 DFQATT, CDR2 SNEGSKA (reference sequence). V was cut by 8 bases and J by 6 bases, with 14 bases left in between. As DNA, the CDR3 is TGCAGTCCGGGGGAGTTTTCCGAGCAGTACTTC. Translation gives CSPGEFSEQYF.

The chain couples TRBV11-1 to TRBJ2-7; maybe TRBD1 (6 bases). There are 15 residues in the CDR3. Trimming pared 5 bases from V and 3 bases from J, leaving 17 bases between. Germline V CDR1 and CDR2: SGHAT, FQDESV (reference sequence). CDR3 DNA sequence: TGTGCCAGCAGCCAAACCGGGACAATAAACTACGAGCAGTACTTC. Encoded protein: CASSQTGTINYEQYF.

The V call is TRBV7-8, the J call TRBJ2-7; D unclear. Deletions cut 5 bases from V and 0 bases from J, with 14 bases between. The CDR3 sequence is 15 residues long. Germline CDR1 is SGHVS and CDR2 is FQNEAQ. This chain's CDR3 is CASSPEALSSYEQYF. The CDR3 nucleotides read TGTGCCAGCAGCCCAGAAGCTTTAAGCTCCTACGAGCAGTACTTC.

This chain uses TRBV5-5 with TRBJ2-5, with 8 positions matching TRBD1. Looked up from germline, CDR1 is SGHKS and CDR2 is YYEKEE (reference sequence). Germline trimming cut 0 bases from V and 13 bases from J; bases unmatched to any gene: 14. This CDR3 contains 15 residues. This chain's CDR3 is CASSLGAYRGDFPYF. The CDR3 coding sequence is TGTGCCAGCAGCTTGGGAGCATACAGGGGGGACTTTCCGTACTTC.

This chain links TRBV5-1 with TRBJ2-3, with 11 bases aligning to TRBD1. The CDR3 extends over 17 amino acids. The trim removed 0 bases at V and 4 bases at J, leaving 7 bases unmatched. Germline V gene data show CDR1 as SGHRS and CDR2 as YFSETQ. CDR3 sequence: CASSLAGQGDPADTQYF. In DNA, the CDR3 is TGCGCCAGCAGCTTGGCGGGACAGGGGGATCCGGCAGATACGCAGTATTTT.

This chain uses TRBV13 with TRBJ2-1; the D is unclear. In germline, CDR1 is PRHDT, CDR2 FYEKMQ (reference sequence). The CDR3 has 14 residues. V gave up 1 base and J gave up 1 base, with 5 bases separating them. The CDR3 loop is CASSLVGSYNEQFF. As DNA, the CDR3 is TGTGCCAGCAGCTTAGTCGGTTCCTACAATGAGCAGTTCTTC.

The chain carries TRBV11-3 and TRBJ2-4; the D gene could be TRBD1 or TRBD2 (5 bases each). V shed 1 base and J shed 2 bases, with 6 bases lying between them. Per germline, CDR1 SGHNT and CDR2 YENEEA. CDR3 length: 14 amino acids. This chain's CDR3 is CASSLGGSKNIQYF. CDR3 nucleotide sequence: TGTGCCAGCAGCTTAGGGGGGTCCAAAAACATTCAGTACTTC.

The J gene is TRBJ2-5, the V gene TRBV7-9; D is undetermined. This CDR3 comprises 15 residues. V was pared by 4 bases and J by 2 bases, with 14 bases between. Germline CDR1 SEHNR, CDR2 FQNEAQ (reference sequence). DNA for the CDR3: TGTGCCAGCAGCTCCCTGTTGGTCCTGCAAGAGACCCAGTACTTC. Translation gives CASSSLLVLQETQYF.

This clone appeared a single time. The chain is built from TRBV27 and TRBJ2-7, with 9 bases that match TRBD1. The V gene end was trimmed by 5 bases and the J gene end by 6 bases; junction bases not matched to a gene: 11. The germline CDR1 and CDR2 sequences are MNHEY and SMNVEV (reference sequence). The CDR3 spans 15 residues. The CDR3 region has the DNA TGTGCCAGCAGTCAACAAGGACAGGGGAGTGTCGAGCAGTACTTC. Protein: CASSQQGQGSVEQYF.

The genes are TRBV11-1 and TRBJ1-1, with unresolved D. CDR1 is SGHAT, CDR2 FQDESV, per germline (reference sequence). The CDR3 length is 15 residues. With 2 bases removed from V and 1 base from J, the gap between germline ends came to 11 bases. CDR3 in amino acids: CASSLSGKRNTEAFF. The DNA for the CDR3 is TGTGCCAGCAGCTTAAGCGGAAAGAGGAACACTGAAGCTTTCTTT.

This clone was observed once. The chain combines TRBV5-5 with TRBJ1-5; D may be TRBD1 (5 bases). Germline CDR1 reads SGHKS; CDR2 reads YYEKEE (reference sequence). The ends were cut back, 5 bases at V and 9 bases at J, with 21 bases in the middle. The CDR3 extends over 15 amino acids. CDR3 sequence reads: CASSHTLGPERPQHF. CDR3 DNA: TGTGCCAGCAGTCACACACTGGGGCCCGAGAGGCCCCAGCATTTT.

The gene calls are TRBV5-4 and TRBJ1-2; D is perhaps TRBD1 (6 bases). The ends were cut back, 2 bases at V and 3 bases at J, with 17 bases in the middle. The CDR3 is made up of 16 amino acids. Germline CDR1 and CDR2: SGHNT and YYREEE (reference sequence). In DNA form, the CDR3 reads TGTGCCAGCAGCTTCAATCAGGGGTTCGTTGACTATGGCTACACCTTC. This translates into CASSFNQGFVDYGYTF. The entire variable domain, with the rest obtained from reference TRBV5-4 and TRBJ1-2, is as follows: ETGVTQSPTHLIKTRGQQVTLRCSSQSGHNTVSWYQQALGQGPQFIFQYYREEENGRGNFPPRFSGLQFPNYSSELNVNALELDDSALYLCASSFNQGFVDYGYTFGSGTRLTVV.

The DNA for the CDR3 is TGTGCCAGCAGCCCCCTGGACAGGACCCTTCGAGGCGAGCAGTACTTC. This translates into CASSPLDRTLRGEQYF. The rearrangement joins TRBV14 to TRBJ2-7; TRBD1 aligns across 7 bases. In germline, CDR1 is SGHDN, CDR2 FVKESK. Trimming cost V 4 bases and J 6 bases; bases outside gene matches: 15. The CDR3 is 16 residues long. Filled out from reference TRBV14 and TRBJ2-7, the complete variable domain reads EAGVTQFPSHSVIEKGQTVTLRCDPISGHDNLYWYRRVMGKEIKFLLHFVKESKQDESGMPNNRFLAERTGGTYSTLKVQPAELEDSGVYFCASSPLDRTLRGEQYFGPGTRLTVT.

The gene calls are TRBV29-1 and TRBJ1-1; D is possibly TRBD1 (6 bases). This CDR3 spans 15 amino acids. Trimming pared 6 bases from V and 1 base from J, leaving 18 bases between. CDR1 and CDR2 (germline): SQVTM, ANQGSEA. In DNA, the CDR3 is TGCAGCGTACGAGGGGGGCAGGGAAGGAACACTGAAGCTTTCTTT. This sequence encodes CSVRGGQGRNTEAFF.

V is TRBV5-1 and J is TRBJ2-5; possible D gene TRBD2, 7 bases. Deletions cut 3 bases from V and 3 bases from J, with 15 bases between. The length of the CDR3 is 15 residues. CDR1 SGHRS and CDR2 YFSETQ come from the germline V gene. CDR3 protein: CASSSWGGLEETQYF. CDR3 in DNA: TGCGCCAGCAGCTCCTGGGGGGGGCTAGAAGAGACCCAGTACTTC. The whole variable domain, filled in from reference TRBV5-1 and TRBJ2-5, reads KAGVTQTPRYLIKTRGQQVTLSCSPISGHRSVSWYQQTPGQGLQFLFEYFSETQRNKGNFPGRFSGRQFSNSRSEMNVSTLELGDSALYLCASSSWGGLEETQYFGPGTRLLVL.